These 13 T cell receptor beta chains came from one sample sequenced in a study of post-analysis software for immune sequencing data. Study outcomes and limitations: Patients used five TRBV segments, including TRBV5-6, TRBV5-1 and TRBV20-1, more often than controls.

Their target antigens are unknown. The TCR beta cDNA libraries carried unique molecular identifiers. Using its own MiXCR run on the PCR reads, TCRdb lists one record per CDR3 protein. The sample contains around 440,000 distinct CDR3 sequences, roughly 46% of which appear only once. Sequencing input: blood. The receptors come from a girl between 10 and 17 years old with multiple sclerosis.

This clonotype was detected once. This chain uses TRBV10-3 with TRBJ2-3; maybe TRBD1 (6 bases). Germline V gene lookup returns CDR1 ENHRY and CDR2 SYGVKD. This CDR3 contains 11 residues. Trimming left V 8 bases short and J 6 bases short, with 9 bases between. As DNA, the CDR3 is TGTGCCATCGGACAGTCGGATACGCAGTATTTT. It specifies CAIGQSDTQYF.

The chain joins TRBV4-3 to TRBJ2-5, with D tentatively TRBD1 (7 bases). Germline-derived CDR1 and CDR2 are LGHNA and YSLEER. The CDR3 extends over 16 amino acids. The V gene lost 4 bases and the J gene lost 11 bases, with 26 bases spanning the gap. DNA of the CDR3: TGCGCCAGCAGCCCCGGTTTGGGGGCAGGGGGTCGGGAGCAGTACTTC. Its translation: CASSPGLGAGGREQYF.

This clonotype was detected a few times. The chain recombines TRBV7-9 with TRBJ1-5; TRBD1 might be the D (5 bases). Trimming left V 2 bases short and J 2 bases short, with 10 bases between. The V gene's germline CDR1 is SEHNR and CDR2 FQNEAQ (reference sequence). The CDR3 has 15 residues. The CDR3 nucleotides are TGTGCCAGCAGCTTACCAGGGACTGGCAATCAGCCCCAGCATTTT. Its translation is CASSLPGTGNQPQHF.

Here the CDR3 DNA reads TGTGCCAGCACCCACCAAACAGGGGGCAGTCAGGGCTACACCTTC. Translation gives CASTHQTGGSQGYTF. The V call is TRBV12-3 or TRBV12-4, the J call TRBJ1-2; 9 positions match TRBD1. The V and J ends lost 7 bases and 8 bases, in that order; junction bases with no gene match: 14. This CDR3 has 15 amino acids.

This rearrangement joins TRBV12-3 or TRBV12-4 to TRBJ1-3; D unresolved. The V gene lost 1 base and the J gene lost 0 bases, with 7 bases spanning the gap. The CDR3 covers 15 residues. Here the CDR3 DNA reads TGTGCCAGCAGTTTAGGCTTCGACTCTGGAAACACCATATATTTT. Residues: CASSLGFDSGNTIYF.

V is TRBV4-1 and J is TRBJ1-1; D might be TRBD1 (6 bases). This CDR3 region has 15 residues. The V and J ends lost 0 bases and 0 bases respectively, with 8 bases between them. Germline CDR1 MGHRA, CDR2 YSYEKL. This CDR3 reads CASSQEGQLNTEAFF. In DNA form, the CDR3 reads TGCGCCAGCAGCCAAGAAGGACAGCTGAACACTGAAGCTTTCTTT.

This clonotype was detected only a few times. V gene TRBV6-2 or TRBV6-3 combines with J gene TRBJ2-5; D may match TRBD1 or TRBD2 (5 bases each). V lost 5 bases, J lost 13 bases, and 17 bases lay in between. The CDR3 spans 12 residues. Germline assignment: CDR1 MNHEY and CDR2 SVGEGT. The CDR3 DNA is TGTGCCAGCAGTACCACCTCCCCGGGGCGGTACTTC. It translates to CASSTTSPGRYF.

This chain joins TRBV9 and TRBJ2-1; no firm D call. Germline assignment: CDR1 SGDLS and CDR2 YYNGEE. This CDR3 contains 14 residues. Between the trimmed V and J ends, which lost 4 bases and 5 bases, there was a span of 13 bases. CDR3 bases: TGTGCCAGCAGCCCCTCTTCTACCAACAATGAGCAGTTCTTC. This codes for CASSPSSTNNEQFF.

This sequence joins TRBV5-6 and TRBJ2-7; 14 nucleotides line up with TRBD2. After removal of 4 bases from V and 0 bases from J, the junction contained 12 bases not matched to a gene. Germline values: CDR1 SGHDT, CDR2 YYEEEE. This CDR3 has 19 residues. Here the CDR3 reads CASSRGPGLAGVGSYEQYF. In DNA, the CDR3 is TGTGCCAGCAGCAGGGGGCCGGGACTAGCGGGAGTGGGCTCCTACGAGCAGTACTTC. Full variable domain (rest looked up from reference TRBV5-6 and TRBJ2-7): DAGVTQSPTHLIKTRGQQVTLRCSPKSGHDTVSWYQQALGQGPQFIFQYYEEEERQRGNFPDRFSGHQFPNYSSELNVNALLLGDSALYLCASSRGPGLAGVGSYEQYFGPGTRLTVT.

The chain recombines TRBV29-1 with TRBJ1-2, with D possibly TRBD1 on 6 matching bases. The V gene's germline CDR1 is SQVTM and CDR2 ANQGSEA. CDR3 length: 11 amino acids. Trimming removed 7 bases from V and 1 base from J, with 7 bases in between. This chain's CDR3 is CSADSNYGYTF. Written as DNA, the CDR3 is TGCAGCGCGGACAGTAACTATGGCTACACCTTC.

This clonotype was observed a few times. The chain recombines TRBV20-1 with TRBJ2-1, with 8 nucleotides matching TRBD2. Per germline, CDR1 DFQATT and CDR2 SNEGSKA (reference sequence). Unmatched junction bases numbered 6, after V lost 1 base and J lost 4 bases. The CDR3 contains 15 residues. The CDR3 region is CSARGAGGRYNEQFF. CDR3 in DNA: TGCAGTGCTAGAGGGGCGGGAGGACGATACAATGAGCAGTTCTTC.

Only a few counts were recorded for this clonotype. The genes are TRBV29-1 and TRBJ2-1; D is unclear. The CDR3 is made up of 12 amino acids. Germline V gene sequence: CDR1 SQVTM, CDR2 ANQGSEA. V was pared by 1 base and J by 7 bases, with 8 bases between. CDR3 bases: TGCAGCGTTGAAGCCGCGCGGAATGAGCAGTTCTTC. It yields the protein CSVEAARNEQFF.

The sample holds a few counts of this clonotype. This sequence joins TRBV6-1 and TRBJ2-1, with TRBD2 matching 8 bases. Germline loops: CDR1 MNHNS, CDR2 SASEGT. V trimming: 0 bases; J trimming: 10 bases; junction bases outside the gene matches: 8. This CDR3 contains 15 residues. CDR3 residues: CASSEASGSYYEQFF. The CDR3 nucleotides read TGTGCCAGCAGTGAAGCCAGCGGGAGCTATTACGAGCAGTTCTTC.